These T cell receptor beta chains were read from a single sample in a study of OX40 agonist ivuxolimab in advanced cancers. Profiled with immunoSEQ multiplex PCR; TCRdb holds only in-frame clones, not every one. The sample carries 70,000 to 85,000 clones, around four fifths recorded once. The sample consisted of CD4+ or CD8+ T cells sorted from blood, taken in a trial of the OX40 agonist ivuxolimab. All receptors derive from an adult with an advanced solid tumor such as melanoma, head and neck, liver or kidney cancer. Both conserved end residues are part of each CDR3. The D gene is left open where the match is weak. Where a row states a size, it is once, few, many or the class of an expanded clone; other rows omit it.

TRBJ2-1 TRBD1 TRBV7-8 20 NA CASSLGRDRGPRDTYNEQFF TGTGCCAGCAGCTTAGGGAGGGACAGGGGGCCACGGGACACCTACAATGAGCAGTTCTTC
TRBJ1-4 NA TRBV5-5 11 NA CASSTGIELFF TGTGCCAGCAGCACAGGGATTGAACTGTTTTTT
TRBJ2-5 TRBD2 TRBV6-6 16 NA CASSQKAGVGQETQYF TGTGCCAGCAGTCAGAAAGCGGGAGTGGGCCAAGAGACCCAGTACTTC
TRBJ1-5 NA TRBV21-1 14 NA CASTSPDGGQPQHF TGTGCCAGCACCTCGCCGGATGGAGGTCAGCCCCAGCATTTT
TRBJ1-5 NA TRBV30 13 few CAWSVGGNQPQHF TGTGCCTGGAGTGTAGGGGGAAATCAGCCCCAGCATTTT
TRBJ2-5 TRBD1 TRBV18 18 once CASSPGTAILHNQETQYF TGTGCCAGCTCCCCCGGGACAGCGATACTGCACAACCAAGAGACCCAGTACTTC
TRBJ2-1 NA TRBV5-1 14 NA CASSLVVSGAGWFF TGCGCCAGCAGCTTGGTCGTCTCCGGGGCGGGTTGGTTCTTC
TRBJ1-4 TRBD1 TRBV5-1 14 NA CASSPWTGGEKLFF TGCGCCAGCAGCCCCTGGACAGGGGGGGAAAAACTGTTTTTT
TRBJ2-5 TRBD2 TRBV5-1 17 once CASSPGLAGALQETQYF TGCGCCAGCAGCCCCGGACTAGCGGGGGCCTTACAAGAGACCCAGTACTTC
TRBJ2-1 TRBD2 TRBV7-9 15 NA CASRGLAGLSPEQFF TGTGCCAGCAGGGGACTAGCGGGCCTATCACCTGAGCAGTTCTTC
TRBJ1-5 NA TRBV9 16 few CASSPGVGASNQPQHF TGTGCCAGCAGCCCAGGGGTGGGGGCTAGCAATCAGCCCCAGCATTTT
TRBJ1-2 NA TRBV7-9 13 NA CASSLGPQRRYTF TGTGCCAGCAGCTTAGGGCCCCAAAGGCGCTACACCTTC
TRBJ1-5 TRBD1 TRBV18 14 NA CASSSTGGNQPQHF TGTGCCAGCTCATCGACAGGGGGCAATCAGCCCCAGCATTTT
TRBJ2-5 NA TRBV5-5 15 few CASSLVWDDQETQYF TGTGCCAGCAGCTTGGTTTGGGACGACCAAGAGACCCAGTACTTC
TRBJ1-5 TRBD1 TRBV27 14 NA CASSGQGVNQPQHF TGTGCCAGCAGTGGACAGGGGGTCAATCAGCCCCAGCATTTT
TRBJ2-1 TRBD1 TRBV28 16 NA CASSLGTGSSYNEQFF TGTGCCAGCAGTCTAGGGACAGGGAGCTCCTACAATGAGCAGTTCTTC
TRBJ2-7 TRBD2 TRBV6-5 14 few CASSYLTSGLEQYF TGTGCCAGCAGTTACCTTACTAGCGGACTCGAGCAGTACTTC
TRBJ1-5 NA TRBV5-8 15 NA CASSLGRISNQPQHF TGTGCCAGCAGCTTGGGACGGATAAGCAATCAGCCCCAGCATTTT
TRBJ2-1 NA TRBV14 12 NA CASSQELDEQFF TGTGCCAGCAGCCAAGAACTCGATGAGCAGTTCTTC
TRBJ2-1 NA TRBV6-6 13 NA CASSSTEYNEQFF TGTGCCAGCAGTTCGACGGAATACAATGAGCAGTTCTTC
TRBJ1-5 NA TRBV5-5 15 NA CASSLMGGANQPQHF TGTGCCAGCAGCCTTATGGGAGGGGCCAATCAGCCCCAGCATTTT
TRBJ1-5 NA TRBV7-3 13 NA CAGSDGSNQPQHF TGTGCCGGGTCGGACGGTAGCAATCAGCCCCAGCATTTT
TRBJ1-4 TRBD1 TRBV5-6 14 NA CASSFDRENEKLFF TGTGCCAGCAGCTTTGACAGGGAAAATGAAAAACTGTTTTTT
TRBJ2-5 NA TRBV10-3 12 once CAISEWGETQYF TGTGCCATCAGTGAGTGGGGAGAGACCCAGTACTTC
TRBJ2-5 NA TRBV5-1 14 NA CASSFTGVQETQYF TGCGCCAGCAGCTTTACCGGGGTACAAGAGACCCAGTACTTC
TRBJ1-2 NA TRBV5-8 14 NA CASSRLGDNYGYTF TGTGCCAGCAGCCGCCTCGGGGATAACTATGGCTACACCTTC
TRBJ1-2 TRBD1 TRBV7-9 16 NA CASSPGTGGAPRGYTF TGTGCCAGCAGCCCCGGGACAGGGGGCGCCCCGAGAGGCTACACCTTC
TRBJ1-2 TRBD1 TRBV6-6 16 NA CASSWELGQLNYGYTF TGTGCCAGCAGTTGGGAACTGGGACAGTTAAACTATGGCTACACCTTC
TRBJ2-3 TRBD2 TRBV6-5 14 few CASRPGGRPDTQYF TGTGCCAGCAGACCGGGGGGGCGGCCAGATACGCAGTATTTT
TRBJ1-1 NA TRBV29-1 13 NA CSFTGLSGTEAFF TGCAGCTTCACAGGGCTCTCAGGCACTGAAGCTTTCTTT
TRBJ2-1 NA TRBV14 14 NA CASSKRRGWDEQFF TGTGCCAGCAGCAAACGGCGGGGCTGGGATGAGCAGTTCTTC
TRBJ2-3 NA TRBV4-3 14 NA CASSQTLDPDTQYF TGCGCCAGCAGCCAAACTCTAGATCCAGATACGCAGTATTTT
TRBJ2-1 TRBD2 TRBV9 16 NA CASSVSAAGGQEEQFF TGTGCCAGCAGCGTCTCGGCAGCGGGAGGGCAGGAGGAGCAGTTCTTC
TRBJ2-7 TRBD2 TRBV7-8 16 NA CASSLAGPSGKREQYF TGTGCCAGCAGCTTAGCGGGTCCTAGCGGGAAGCGGGAGCAGTACTTC
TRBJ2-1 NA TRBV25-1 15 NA CASSEEGGPYNEQFF TGTGCCAGCAGTGAAGAGGGGGGACCCTACAATGAGCAGTTCTTC
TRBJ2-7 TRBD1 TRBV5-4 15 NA CASSTPTGALREQYF TGTGCCAGCAGCACCCCGACAGGGGCCCTGAGAGAGCAGTACTTC
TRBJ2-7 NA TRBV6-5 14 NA CASSEAGSSYEQYF TGTGCCAGCAGCGAGGCAGGAAGCTCCTACGAGCAGTACTTC